These 7 T cell receptor beta chains were sequenced from one sample in a study of vaccination effects on CD4 cells after COVID-19. No cognate antigen is known for these TCRs. Using immunoSEQ multiplex PCR, the repertoire was profiled, and TCRdb retains in-frame clones only, with some absent. The sample lists approximately 26,000 clones; around 70% were seen once. CD4+ T cells specific for antigen were expanded with viral peptide pools by the ViraFEST assay before sequencing. CD4+ T cells were isolated after around 10 days of culture. Participants were given two doses of BNT162b2 or mRNA-1273 vaccine. Sample: CD4+ T cells from PBMCs cultured with HCoV-NL63 spike peptides, taken after COVID-19 vaccination. The receptors shown here come from a human donor who received a COVID-19 vaccine.

CDR3 loop: CASTRPGGFYEQYF. The CDR3 DNA sequence: TGTGCCAGCACCCGACCAGGGGGTTTTTACGAGCAGTACTTC. This rearrangement joins TRBV25-1 to TRBJ2-7; 7 nucleotides agree with TRBD1. This CDR3 contains 14 residues. Germline assignment: CDR1 MGHDK and CDR2 SYGVNS. With 7 bases clipped from V and 4 bases from J, the junction kept 10 bases outside the gene matches.

V is TRBV7-2 and J is TRBJ1-3, with 11 bases matching TRBD1. The CDR3 covers 17 residues. Germline CDR1 reads SGHTA; CDR2 reads FQGNSA. The V gene end was trimmed by 1 base and the J gene end by 4 bases; junction bases not matched to a gene: 6. The CDR3 protein is CASSLVGGQGVGNTIYF. The CDR3 DNA reads TGTGCCAGCAGCTTAGTAGGGGGACAGGGGGTCGGAAACACCATATATTTT.

This chain joins TRBV3-1 (or the pseudogene TRBV3-2) and TRBJ2-7, with D possibly being TRBD2 (6 bases). Trimming removed 3 bases at V and 7 bases at J, with 19 bases between. From germline, CDR1 is LGHDT and CDR2 YNNKEL (reference sequence). CDR3 length: 15 residues. CDR3 amino acids: CASSQGLRERREQYF. The CDR3 DNA follows: TGTGCCAGCAGCCAGGGTCTCCGGGAGAGGCGGGAGCAGTACTTC.

CDR3 in amino acids: CSVEDLEVWGPLGPYGYTF. DNA for the CDR3: TGCAGCGTTGAGGATTTGGAGGTGTGGGGTCCCCTAGGACCCTATGGCTACACCTTC. This chain links TRBV29-1 with TRBJ1-2; no clear D. The CDR3 sequence is 19 residues long. The ends were cut back, 3 bases at V and 4 bases at J, with 30 bases in the middle. Per the germline V gene, CDR1 is SQVTM and CDR2 is ANQGSEA.

This chain links TRBV6-2 or TRBV6-3 with TRBJ1-5; D remains ambiguous. CDR1 MNHEY and CDR2 SVGEGT come from the germline V gene. The CDR3 has 12 amino acids. V lost 5 bases, J lost 4 bases, and 6 bases lay in between. CDR3 amino acids: CASSTYNQPQHF. As DNA, the CDR3 is TGTGCCAGCAGTACATATAATCAGCCCCAGCATTTT.

The chain couples TRBV11-2 to TRBJ2-2; D could derive from TRBD1 or TRBD2 (6 bases each). Germline values: CDR1 SGHAT, CDR2 FQNNGV. CDR3 size: 15 residues. V lost 6 bases, J lost 6 bases, and 17 bases lay in between. The CDR3 protein is CASSSTGTYPGELFF. DNA for the CDR3: TGTGCCAGCAGTTCTACAGGGACTTACCCCGGGGAGCTGTTTTTT.

V and J are TRBV19 and TRBJ2-7; TRBD1 might be the D (6 bases). The CDR3 covers 16 residues. Trimming left V 1 base short and J 0 bases short, with 13 bases between. Germline V gene sequence: CDR1 LNHDA, CDR2 SQIVND (reference sequence). CDR3: CASSIGTALSSYEQYF. CDR3 nucleotides: TGTGCCAGTAGTATAGGGACAGCCCTAAGCTCCTACGAGCAGTACTTC.